Presented here are 8 T cell receptor beta chains from one specimen sequenced in a study of identifying expanded T cells in peripheral blood. Only in-frame clones appear in the TCRdb table, and some are missing; sequencing was by immunoSEQ multiplex PCR. The sample includes about 97,000 clones, 88% of them seen just once. Sequenced input: blood. These TCRs come from a person aged 18 to 75 in good health.

This clone was seen just once. The rearrangement links TRBV2 to TRBJ2-1; the D is unclear. Trimming left V 3 bases short and J 10 bases short, with 10 bases between. In germline, CDR1 is SNHLY, CDR2 FYNNEI. The CDR3 covers 12 residues. The CDR3 loop is CASSETLAEQFF. The CDR3 DNA is TGTGCCAGCAGTGAGACACTCGCCGAGCAGTTCTTC.

The CDR3, as DNA: TGTGCCAGCAGTTCACAACAGGGGCTGGGCTACACCTTC. Encoded protein: CASSSQQGLGYTF. J is TRBJ1-2 and V is TRBV27; 7 nucleotides line up with TRBD1. Germline CDR1 is MNHEY and CDR2 is SMNVEV (reference sequence). This CDR3 comprises 13 residues. The V gene end was trimmed by 4 bases and the J gene end by 8 bases; junction bases not matched to a gene: 7.

V gene TRBV2 combines with J gene TRBJ1-4; D is possibly TRBD1 (6 bases). V shed 2 bases and J shed 8 bases, with 15 bases lying between them. Germline V gives CDR1 SNHLY, CDR2 FYNNEI. The CDR3 runs to 15 residues. The CDR3 sequence is CASSENRGGSEKLFF. CDR3 coding DNA: TGTGCCAGCAGTGAAAATAGGGGGGGATCCGAAAAACTGTTTTTT.

The rearrangement joins TRBV6-5 to TRBJ2-3; TRBD2 matches at 10 bases. After removal of 0 bases from V and 1 base from J, the junction contained 1 base not matched to a gene. The germline CDR1 and CDR2 sequences are MNHEY and SVGAGI. The CDR3 runs 16 residues. CDR3 DNA: TGTGCCAGCAGTTACTCCGGACTAGCGGGCACAGATACGCAGTATTTT. Translation: CASSYSGLAGTDTQYF.

The CDR3 reads CASSPDRGDGPQHF. The CDR3 DNA reads as TGTGCCAGCAGCCCCGACAGGGGCGACGGGCCCCAGCATTTT. This chain connects TRBV27 to TRBJ1-5; TRBD1 aligns across 8 bases. The CDR3 has 14 amino acids. V lost 6 bases, J lost 9 bases, and 10 bases stayed unmatched. Germline CDR1 MNHEY, CDR2 SMNVEV (reference sequence).

V and J are TRBV7-2 and TRBJ2-7; D remains ambiguous. With 5 bases removed from V and 0 bases from J, the gap between germline ends came to 2 bases. The V gene's germline CDR1 is SGHTA and CDR2 FQGNSA. There are 11 residues in the CDR3. The CDR3 reads CASSPSYEQYF. CDR3 sequence (DNA): TGTGCCAGCAGCCCCTCCTACGAGCAGTACTTC. Looking up the rest from reference TRBV7-2 and TRBJ2-7 gives the full variable domain: GAGVSQSPSNKVTEKGKDVELRCDPISGHTALYWYRQSLGQGLEFLIYFQGNSAPDKSGLPSDRFSAERTGGSVSTLTIQRTQQEDSAVYLCASSPSYEQYFGPGTRLTVT.

Points on this clone: Sequence at one end of the junction differs from germline and may be a read error. V is TRBV7-3 and J is TRBJ1-1; TRBD1 might be the D (6 bases). This CDR3 has 15 residues. The V gene's germline CDR1 is SGHTA and CDR2 FQGTGA. The CDR3 protein is CASSVTQGMNTEAFF. As DNA, the CDR3 is TGTGCCAGCAGCGTAACACAGGGCATGAACACTGAAGCTTTCTTT.

The chain employs TRBV10-3 and TRBJ2-7, with TRBD2 matching over 12 bases. V gave up 10 bases and J gave up 6 bases; unmatched junction bases: 7. CDR1 and CDR2 (germline): ENHRY, SYGVKD. The CDR3 is made up of 13 amino acids. The CDR3: CATQPGLAGEQYF. CDR3 in DNA: TGTGCCACGCAACCGGGACTAGCGGGCGAGCAGTACTTC.